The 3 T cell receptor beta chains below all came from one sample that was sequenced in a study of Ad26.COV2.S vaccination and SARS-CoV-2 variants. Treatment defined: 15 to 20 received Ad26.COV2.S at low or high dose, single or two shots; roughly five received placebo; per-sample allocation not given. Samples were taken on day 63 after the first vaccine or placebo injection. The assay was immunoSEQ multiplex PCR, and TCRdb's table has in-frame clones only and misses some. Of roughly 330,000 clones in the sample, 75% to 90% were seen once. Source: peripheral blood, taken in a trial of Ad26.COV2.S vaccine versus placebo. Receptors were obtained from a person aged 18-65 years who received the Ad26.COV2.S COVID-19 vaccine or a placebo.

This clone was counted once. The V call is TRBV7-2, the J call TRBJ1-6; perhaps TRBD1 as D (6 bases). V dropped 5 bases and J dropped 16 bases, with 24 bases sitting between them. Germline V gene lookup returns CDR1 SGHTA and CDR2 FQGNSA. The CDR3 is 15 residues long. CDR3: CASSQAGHGGGILHF. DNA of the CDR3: TGTGCCAGCAGCCAAGCGGGACACGGAGGGGGGATACTCCACTTT.

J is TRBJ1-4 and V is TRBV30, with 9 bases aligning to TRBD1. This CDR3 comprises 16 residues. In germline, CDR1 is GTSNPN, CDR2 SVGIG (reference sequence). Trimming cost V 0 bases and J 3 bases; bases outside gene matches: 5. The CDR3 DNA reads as TGTGCCTGGAGTGTACAGGGGGCGATATCTAATGAAAAACTGTTTTTT. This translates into CAWSVQGAISNEKLFF.

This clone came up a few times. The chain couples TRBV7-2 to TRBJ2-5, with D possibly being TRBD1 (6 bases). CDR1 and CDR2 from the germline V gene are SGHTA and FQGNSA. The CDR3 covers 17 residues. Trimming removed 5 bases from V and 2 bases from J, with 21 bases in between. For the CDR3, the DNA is TGTGCCAGCAGCCCTACTATTATGGGACACCTACAAGAGACCCAGTACTTC. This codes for CASSPTIMGHLQETQYF.